This is a list of T cell receptor beta chains from one sample in a study of cytomegalovirus exposure and HLA in healthy donors. Repertoires were generated with immunoSEQ multiplex PCR, while TCRdb's copy carries only in-frame clones and drops some. Altogether 300,000 or so clones are present, 80% to 90% being singletons, with the ten largest covering roughly 2%. The specimen was PBMCs. The origin of the receptors is a woman aged 40 to 50 in good health and CMV-seropositive. Both conserved end residues are part of each CDR3. D genes are given only for firm matches. Rows may omit the clone size; those that give it use once, few, many or a size class.

V gene: TRBV29-1
J gene: TRBJ2-7
D gene: TRBD2
clone size: NA
CDR3 protein: CSVEDFAGGYEQYF
CDR3 DNA: TGCAGCGTTGAAGACTTTGCGGGAGGCTACGAGCAGTACTTC

V gene: TRBV7-9
J gene: TRBJ2-7
D gene: TRBD2
clone size: NA
CDR3 protein: CASSPGTRYEQYF
CDR3 DNA: TGTGCCAGCAGCCCCGGGACTAGGTACGAGCAGTACTTC

V gene: TRBV28
J gene: TRBJ2-7
D gene: NA
clone size: NA
CDR3 protein: CASSSTGSEQYF
CDR3 DNA: TGTGCCAGCAGTTCTACAGGGAGCGAGCAGTACTTC

V gene: TRBV19
J gene: TRBJ2-5
D gene: TRBD2
clone size: NA
CDR3 protein: CASSILAGTGETQYF
CDR3 DNA: TGTGCCAGTAGTATACTAGCGGGAACGGGGGAGACCCAGTACTTC

V gene: TRBV5-1
J gene: TRBJ2-7
D gene: NA
clone size: NA
CDR3 protein: CASSGKTGARGVATYEQYF
CDR3 DNA: TGCGCCAGCAGCGGGAAAACAGGAGCCAGGGGGGTTGCCACTTACGAGCAGTACTTC

V gene: TRBV7-2
J gene: TRBJ2-1
D gene: TRBD2
clone size: NA
CDR3 protein: CASRKSGTSGDNEQFF
CDR3 DNA: TGTGCCAGCAGGAAATCCGGGACTAGCGGCGACAATGAGCAGTTCTTC

V gene: TRBV30
J gene: TRBJ1-1
D gene: NA
clone size: NA
CDR3 protein: CAWSVSGEAFF
CDR3 DNA: TGTGCCTGGAGTGTATCCGGTGAAGCTTTCTTT

V gene: TRBV29-1
J gene: TRBJ2-7
D gene: NA
clone size: NA
CDR3 protein: CSVEGAGYEQYF
CDR3 DNA: TGCAGCGTTGAGGGGGCTGGCTACGAGCAGTACTTC

V gene: TRBV28
J gene: TRBJ1-1
D gene: NA
clone size: NA
CDR3 protein: CASTYGGGNTEAFF
CDR3 DNA: TGTGCCAGCACCTACGGGGGGGGAAACACTGAAGCTTTCTTT

V gene: TRBV25-1
J gene: TRBJ2-7
D gene: NA
clone size: once
CDR3 protein: CASSPRGRLYEQYF
CDR3 DNA: TGTGCCAGCAGCCCCCGGGGTAGACTTTACGAGCAGTACTTC

V gene: TRBV4-2
J gene: TRBJ2-5
D gene: NA
clone size: NA
CDR3 protein: CASSQVAGWETQYF
CDR3 DNA: TGTGCCAGCAGCCAAGTTGCGGGCTGGGAGACCCAGTACTTC

V gene: TRBV25-1
J gene: TRBJ2-3
D gene: NA
clone size: NA
CDR3 protein: CASSEYFLSGSTDTQYF
CDR3 DNA: TGTGCCAGCAGTGAATATTTCTTGAGCGGGAGCACAGATACGCAGTATTTT

V gene: TRBV10-3
J gene: TRBJ2-3
D gene: TRBD1
clone size: NA
CDR3 protein: CAISQTGGRDTQYF
CDR3 DNA: TGTGCCATCAGTCAGACAGGGGGTAGGGATACGCAGTATTTT

V gene: TRBV18
J gene: TRBJ1-1
D gene: NA
clone size: NA
CDR3 protein: CASSSGQNTEAFF
CDR3 DNA: TGTGCCAGCTCATCGGGACAGAACACTGAAGCTTTCTTT

V gene: TRBV7-9
J gene: TRBJ2-5
D gene: NA
clone size: once
CDR3 protein: CASSLGAGVETQYF
CDR3 DNA: TGTGCCAGCAGCTTAGGGGCCGGGGTGGAGACCCAGTACTTC

V gene: TRBV19
J gene: TRBJ2-3
D gene: TRBD2
clone size: NA
CDR3 protein: CASRTSGQTDTQYF
CDR3 DNA: TGTGCCAGTAGGACTAGCGGGCAAACAGATACGCAGTATTTT

V gene: TRBV27
J gene: TRBJ2-7
D gene: TRBD1
clone size: NA
CDR3 protein: CASSLTGVWNEQYF
CDR3 DNA: TGTGCCAGCAGTTTAACAGGGGTATGGAACGAGCAGTACTTC

V gene: TRBV5-1
J gene: TRBJ2-7
D gene: TRBD2
clone size: few
CDR3 protein: CASSGSGSSYEQYF
CDR3 DNA: TGCGCCAGCAGCGGTAGCGGGAGCTCCTACGAGCAGTACTTC

V gene: TRBV28
J gene: TRBJ2-7
D gene: NA
clone size: NA
CDR3 protein: CASSPSGNEQYF
CDR3 DNA: TGTGCCAGCAGCCCGAGTGGTAACGAGCAGTACTTC

V gene: TRBV6-5
J gene: TRBJ1-1
D gene: NA
clone size: NA
CDR3 protein: CASSYSTGGLNTEAFF
CDR3 DNA: TGTGCCAGCAGTTACTCGACCGGGGGGCTGAACACTGAAGCTTTCTTT

V gene: TRBV7-2
J gene: TRBJ1-1
D gene: NA
clone size: NA
CDR3 protein: CASSLEAVSGEAFF
CDR3 DNA: TGTGCCAGCAGCTTAGAGGCAGTCTCAGGGGAAGCTTTCTTT

V gene: TRBV18
J gene: TRBJ2-3
D gene: NA
clone size: few
CDR3 protein: CASSSERDTQYF
CDR3 DNA: TGTGCCAGCTCTAGCGAGCGAGATACGCAGTATTTT